A selection of T cell receptor beta chains follows, all from one sample in a study of blood T cell repertoires in COVID-19. TCRdb keeps only in-frame clones here, not all; method: immunoSEQ multiplex PCR. The data show roughly 300,000 clones, about 83% seen once. Sequencing was done on a sample of peripheral blood. These receptors were obtained from a woman aged 45-65 years with acute or convalescent COVID-19. Both conserved end residues are part of each CDR3. D genes are given only for firm matches. Clone size is given for some rows only: seen once, a few or many times, or a class if the clone is expanded.

>NA|TRBJ2-2|once|TRBV4-1
TGCGCCAGCAGCCAAGTAGAGGACAGAAACACCGGGGAGCTGTTTTTT
CASSQVEDRNTGELFF
>TRBD1|TRBJ1-5|NA|TRBV27
TGTGCCAGCAGTGACAGGGGAGACCAGCCCCAGCATTTT
CASSDRGDQPQHF
>NA|TRBJ2-3|NA|TRBV7-8
TGTGCCAGCAGCTCCCTTGACTATGAAGATACGCAGTATTTT
CASSSLDYEDTQYF
>TRBD1|TRBJ2-1|NA|TRBV9
TGTGCCAGCAGCACGGACAGGGAACAACAGTTCTTC
CASSTDREQQFF
>TRBD2|TRBJ2-5|NA|TRBV5-1
TGCGCCAGCAGCGCAGGCGGAGGGGAGGGGGAGACCCAGTACTTC
CASSAGGGEGETQYF
>NA|TRBJ1-3|NA|TRBV2
TGTGCCAGCAGTGGCGTCAGGGTCTCTGGAAACACCATATATTTT
CASSGVRVSGNTIYF
>NA|TRBJ2-7|NA|TRBV6-5
TGTGCCAGCAGTTACTCGTTTACAGGCTCCTACGAGCAGTACTTC
CASSYSFTGSYEQYF
>TRBD1|TRBJ2-1|once|TRBV6-5
TGTGCCAGCAGTTACTCTTCGACAGGGGCTGAGCAGTTCTTC
CASSYSSTGAEQFF
>NA|TRBJ1-1|NA|TRBV7-3
TGTGCCAGCAGTAGCATCGGAGGAAACACTGAAGCTTTCTTT
CASSSIGGNTEAFF
>TRBD1|TRBJ2-6|NA|TRBV5-1
TGCGCCAGCAGCACGGGACAGGCTGGGGCCAACGTCCTGACTTTC
CASSTGQAGANVLTF
>NA|TRBJ1-5|few|TRBV6-5
TGTGCCAGCAGTTACTCGACGGGGCAGCCCCAGCATTTT
CASSYSTGQPQHF
>NA|TRBJ1-1|once|TRBV28
TGTGCCAGCAGGCCATTCGCAGGGTACACTGAAGCTTTCTTT
CASRPFAGYTEAFF
>TRBD2|TRBJ2-5|NA|TRBV5-6
TGTGCCAGCAGCCCGGAGGGCGGACTAGCTTCAGGTGGGGAGACCCAGTACTTC
CASSPEGGLASGGETQYF
>NA|TRBJ1-2|NA|TRBV6-5
TGTGCCAGCTCGGAGGGACTGAACTATGGCTACACCTTC
CASSEGLNYGYTF
>NA|TRBJ2-3|NA|TRBV5-1
TGCGCCAGCAGCTTGGCGGGCGCCGGGGCAGATACGCAGTATTTT
CASSLAGAGADTQYF
>NA|TRBJ1-1|NA|TRBV10-2
TGCGCCAGCAGTCTCACAGGGAGTGGCACTGAAGCTTTCTTT
CASSLTGSGTEAFF
>TRBD1|TRBJ2-2|NA|TRBV4-1
TGCGCCAGCAGCCAAGATCGGACAGGGTTTCGTCCCGCCGGGGAGCTGTTTTTT
CASSQDRTGFRPAGELFF
>TRBD1|TRBJ2-6|once|TRBV18
TGTGCCAGCTCACCACTGGGGACAGGGGGATCCGGGGCCAACGTCCTGACTTTC
CASSPLGTGGSGANVLTF
>TRBD1|TRBJ2-3|once|TRBV14
TGTGCCAGCAGCCTGGGGATCCGGGACAGGTATACAGATACGCAGTATTTT
CASSLGIRDRYTDTQYF
>TRBD1|TRBJ1-4|few|TRBV2
TGTGCCAGCAGCGGGACAGGCTCAACTAATGAAAAACTGTTTTTT
CASSGTGSTNEKLFF
>TRBD2|TRBJ2-5|few|TRBV6-5
TGTGCCAGCATTCGGACTAGCGGGGCTGGGACCCAGTACTTC
CASIRTSGAGTQYF
>TRBD1|TRBJ2-1|NA|TRBV6-5
TGTGCCAGCAGTCTCGACAGGGAAAACGAGCAGTTCTTC
CASSLDRENEQFF
>TRBD1|TRBJ2-7|once|TRBV2
TGTGCCAGCAGTACCGACAGGGGAGACAACGAGCAGTACTTC
CASSTDRGDNEQYF
>NA|TRBJ2-5|NA|TRBV7-2
TGTGCCAGCAGCCCCCGACTGGGGCCCTCGGAGACCCAGTACTTC
CASSPRLGPSETQYF
>TRBD2|TRBJ2-1|NA|TRBV19
TGTGCCAGTAGTATTGCGGGCGGGGGGACCTACAATGAGCAGTTCTTC
CASSIAGGGTYNEQFF
>NA|TRBJ1-3|once|TRBV7-2
TGTGCCAGCAGCTTAATCGGACATTCCTCTGGAAACACCATATATTTT
CASSLIGHSSGNTIYF
>NA|TRBJ1-3|few|TRBV28
TGTGCCAGCAGTTTATTCATTGGAAACACCATATATTTT
CASSLFIGNTIYF
>TRBD1|TRBJ1-5|NA|TRBV12-3/TRBV12-4
TGTGCCAGCAGTCCGGACAGGGGACAGCCCCAGCATTTT
CASSPDRGQPQHF
>TRBD2|TRBJ2-3|NA|TRBV6-2/TRBV6-3
TGTGCCAGCAGTTACGGGGCGGGAGGACGCACAGATACGCAGTATTTT
CASSYGAGGRTDTQYF
>NA|TRBJ2-1|NA|TRBV3-1/TRBV3-2
TGTGCCAGCAGCCAACTAGCCGAGCAGTTCTTC
CASSQLAEQFF
>TRBD1|TRBJ2-5|NA|TRBV11-3
TGTGCCAGCAGCTTAGGGGACAGGAGGGAGACCCAGTACTTC
CASSLGDRRETQYF
>NA|TRBJ1-1|once|TRBV5-1
TGCGCCAGCAGCTTGGCGACCCTCCAGGAGAACACTGAAGCTTTCTTT
CASSLATLQENTEAFF
>TRBD2|TRBJ2-1|NA|TRBV19
TGTGCCAGTAGGACCGGGACTAGCGGGGACCTAGCCTACAATGAGCAGTTCTTC
CASRTGTSGDLAYNEQFF
>NA|TRBJ1-5|NA|TRBV7-2
TGTGCCAGCAGCTTACGCTGGGGCAAGGATCAGCCCCAGCATTTT
CASSLRWGKDQPQHF
>TRBD2|TRBJ2-5|once|TRBV10-3
TGTGCCATCAGTGAGGGGGAGGGAGAGACCCAGTACTTC
CAISEGEGETQYF
>NA|TRBJ1-2|NA|TRBV6-5
TGTGCCAGCAGTTACGGGGCAGGACCTAACTATGGCTACACCTTC
CASSYGAGPNYGYTF
>NA|TRBJ2-5|NA|TRBV5-1
TGCGCCAGCAGCTTGAATCACGGGTCACTCGAGACCCAGTACTTC
CASSLNHGSLETQYF
>TRBD1|TRBJ1-2|few|TRBV3-1/TRBV3-2
TGTGCCAGCAGCCCCTACGGCGGACAGGCGGATGGCTACACCTTC
CASSPYGGQADGYTF
>NA|TRBJ1-5|NA|TRBV12-5
TGTGCTAGTGGTTTTTTAGGCGGGGGCGGCAATCAGCCCCAGCATTTT
CASGFLGGGGNQPQHF
>TRBD2|TRBJ2-5|NA|TRBV27
TGTGCCAGCCACGGGGGGGCCGGGAAGACCCAGTACTTC
CASHGGAGKTQYF
>NA|TRBJ2-2|NA|TRBV9
TGTGCCAGCAGCGTAAGACTAGAAGGGGTCGAGCTGTTTTTT
CASSVRLEGVELFF
>NA|TRBJ1-2|NA|TRBV27
TGTGCCAGCAGTTACCGCGGCTATGGCTACACCTTC
CASSYRGYGYTF
>NA|TRBJ2-1|NA|TRBV5-1
TGCGCCAGCAGCGTTGGAGGGTACAATGAGCAGTTCTTC
CASSVGGYNEQFF
>NA|TRBJ2-1|NA|TRBV27
TGTGCCACCGGGCAGGGGCATGGATACAATGAGCAGTTCTTC
CATGQGHGYNEQFF
>TRBD1|TRBJ1-6|few|TRBV7-2
TGTGCCAGCAGCCCGTGGGGACAGTCTAATTCACCCCTCCACTTT
CASSPWGQSNSPLHF